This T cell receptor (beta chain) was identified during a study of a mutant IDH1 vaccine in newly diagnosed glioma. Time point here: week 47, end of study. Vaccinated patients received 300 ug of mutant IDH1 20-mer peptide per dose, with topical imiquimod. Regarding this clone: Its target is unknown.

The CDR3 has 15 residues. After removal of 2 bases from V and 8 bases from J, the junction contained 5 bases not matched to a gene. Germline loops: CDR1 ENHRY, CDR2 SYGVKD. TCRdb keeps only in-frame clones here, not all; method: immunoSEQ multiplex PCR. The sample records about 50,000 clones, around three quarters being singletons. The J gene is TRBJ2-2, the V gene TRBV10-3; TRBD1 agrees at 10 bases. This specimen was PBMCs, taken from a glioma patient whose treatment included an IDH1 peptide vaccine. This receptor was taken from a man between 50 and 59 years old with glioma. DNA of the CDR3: TGTGCCATCAGTGAGGGGGACAGGGGATTGGGGGAGCTGTTTTTT. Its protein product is CAISEGDRGLGELFF.